This TCR beta chain was found in a study of blood T cell repertoires in COVID-19. Germline loops: CDR1 PRHDT, CDR2 FYEKMQ (reference sequence). Trimming took off 3 bases at V and 4 bases at J, with 8 bases between the two ends. This CDR3 region has 13 residues. The data were produced by immunoSEQ multiplex PCR, yet TCRdb's version contains in-frame clones alone and is incomplete. This sample has more than 60,000 clones, with roughly 86% found just once. Sequencing used peripheral blood. J is TRBJ2-3 and V is TRBV13, with D hard to call. This sequence was found in a woman between 45 and 65 years old with active or convalescent COVID-19. CDR3 in amino acids: CASSLGRADTQYF. In DNA form, the CDR3 reads TGTGCCAGCAGCTTGGGTCGGGCAGATACGCAGTATTTT.